The clone carrying this T cell receptor beta chain was seen more than once but under ten times. Its antigen is as yet unknown. The data were obtained in a study of T-cell reconstitution after alpha-beta-depleted transplantation in children. The germline V gene has CDR1 LGHDT and CDR2 YNNKEL (reference sequence). V trimming: 5 bases; J trimming: 2 bases; junction bases outside the gene matches: 5. This CDR3 is 17 amino acids long. Unique molecular identifiers featured in how the TCRbeta library was prepared. TCRdb reanalysed the PCR reads using MiXCR and keeps one entry per CDR3 protein. The sample shows 600,000 to 800,000 distinct CDR3 sequences, around 14% of them seen only once. General study findings and limits: A year post-transplant, T-cell counts and diversity derived mostly from newly produced T cells.

This TCR was recovered from a girl between 2 and 10 years old with congenital amegakaryocytic thrombocytopenia, due to receive a stem cell transplant. The specimen comprised PBMCs, sampled before TCRalphabeta/CD19-depleted stem cell transplant. V usage is TRBV3-1 and J usage is TRBJ2-6; 11 bases agree with TRBD2. CDR3 in DNA: TGTGCCAGCAGCTCCCGACTAGCGGGAACTGGGGCCAACGTCCTGACTTTC. Protein product: CASSSRLAGTGANVLTF.